This T cell receptor beta chain was recovered during a study of T-cell reconstitution after alpha-beta-depleted transplantation in children. Preparation of the TCRbeta library used unique molecular identifiers. TCRdb re-derived calls from the PCR reads in MiXCR, one entry per CDR3 protein. This sample has fewer than 150,000 distinct CDR3 sequences, with about 9.6% found just once. CDR1 MGHDK and CDR2 SYGVNS come from the germline V gene. V was pared by 4 bases and J by 6 bases, with 13 bases between. The CDR3 runs to 13 residues. Sequenced material: PBMCs, mostly from graft donor cells, taken 180 days after TCRalphabeta/CD19-depleted stem cell transplant. The genes are TRBV25-1 and TRBJ2-7, with D perhaps matching TRBD1 (6 bases). This TCR was recovered from a girl under three years old who had a stem cell transplant for combined immunodeficiency, so the T cells may come from the graft donor. CDR3 bases: TGTGCCAGCAGTGGTTTATACAGGGCCGAGCAGTACTTC. Translating gives CASSGLYRAEQYF.